Listed here are 16 T cell receptor beta chains from one sample, sequenced in a study of blood T cell repertoires in COVID-19 (dated by TCRdb to 2018 to 2021). The library came from the immunoSEQ multiplex PCR assay. Held by TCRdb, this immuneACCESS table contains in-frame sequences only and omits some clones. Under half of the omission traces to an unresolved V gene where checked; the cause of the rest is unknown. The sample data list hundreds of thousands of clones, and roughly 90% of these were observed just once. The ten most abundant clones make up 1.5% to 2% of the sample. Source material: peripheral blood. The source of these receptors is a woman aged 25 to 39 with COVID-19, enrolled during active disease.

This chain links TRBV2 with TRBJ2-1, with TRBD1 matching 11 bases. CDR1 is SNHLY and CDR2 is FYNNEI in the germline V gene. The CDR3 runs 16 residues. V shed 4 bases, J shed 4 bases, and the junction held 6 bases outside the gene matches. CDR3 sequence (DNA): TGTGCCAGCAGTGGGGACGGACAGGGGGCTTACAATGAGCAGTTCTTC. This encodes CASSGDGQGAYNEQFF.

V usage is TRBV18 and J usage is TRBJ2-5; the D gene is possibly TRBD2 (6 bases). Germline loops: CDR1 KGHSH, CDR2 LQKENI. CDR3 size: 13 residues. The germline V and J ends were trimmed by 2 bases and 5 bases, with 9 bases remaining between them. In nucleotides, the CDR3 is TGTGCCAGCTCACCAAGTGGGGGGGAGACCCAGTACTTC. Translated: CASSPSGGETQYF. Full variable domain (outside the CDR3, taken from reference TRBV18 and TRBJ2-5): NAGVMQNPRHLVRRRGQEARLRCSPMKGHSHVYWYRQLPEEGLKFMVYLQKENIIDESGMPKERFSAEFPKEGPSILRIQQVVRGDSAAYFCASSPSGGETQYFGPGTRLLVL.

The rearrangement uses TRBV7-2 and TRBJ2-3; a weak D match, TRBD1 (6 bases). Deletions cut 1 base from V and 5 bases from J, with 16 bases between. Germline CDR1 is SGHTA and CDR2 is FQGNSA. The CDR3 has 16 residues. The CDR3 region is CASSLGSAGAKDTQYF. The CDR3 DNA is TGTGCCAGCAGCTTAGGGTCGGCAGGGGCTAAAGATACGCAGTATTTT.

Regarding this clone: Other DNA sequences of this sample code for an identical CDR3. The V call is TRBV29-1, the J call TRBJ1-1, with D possibly being TRBD1 (5 bases). CDR3 length: 12 residues. Looked up from germline, CDR1 is SQVTM and CDR2 is ANQGSEA. The V end was cut by 3 bases, the J end by 4 bases, with 9 bases between. CDR3 bases: TGCAGCGTTGATGGGGGGGGCACTGAAGCTTTCTTT. This gives the protein CSVDGGGTEAFF.

The rearrangement links TRBV29-1 to TRBJ2-5; no definite D call. V lost 0 bases and J 5 bases, leaving 13 bases between the germline ends. There are 14 residues in the CDR3. Germline V gives CDR1 SQVTM, CDR2 ANQGSEA. CDR3 nucleotides: TGCAGCGTTGAAGACCCCCTAGATTGGGAGACCCAGTACTTC. Its protein product is CSVEDPLDWETQYF.

The chain couples TRBV30 to TRBJ2-2; TRBD2 matches at 8 bases. The germline V gene has CDR1 GTSNPN and CDR2 SVGIG (reference sequence). After removal of 4 bases from V and 11 bases from J, the junction contained 6 bases not matched to a gene. The CDR3 contains 12 residues. The DNA of the CDR3 is TGTGCCTGGACCCCCGCGGGGGGAGAGCTGTTTTTT. Amino acids: CAWTPAGGELFF.

V usage is TRBV6-5 and J usage is TRBJ1-3; 7 nucleotides agree with TRBD1. This CDR3 is built from 15 residues. Looked up from germline, CDR1 is MNHEY and CDR2 is SVGAGI. Germline trimming cut 2 bases from V and 2 bases from J; bases unmatched to any gene: 3. The CDR3 region has the DNA TGTGCCAGCAGTTACGAGGGGGCAACTGGAAACACCATATATTTT. Protein product: CASSYEGATGNTIYF.

J is TRBJ1-2 and V is TRBV28; D unresolved. Germline V gene lookup returns CDR1 MDHEN and CDR2 SYDVKM. V gave up 8 bases and J gave up 1 base, with 8 bases separating them. This CDR3 comprises 12 residues. The CDR3 is CASLADNYGYTF. Here the CDR3 DNA reads TGTGCCAGCTTGGCAGATAACTATGGCTACACCTTC.

The V call is TRBV7-8, the J call TRBJ1-5; D remains unclear. CDR3 size: 15 residues. Germline assignment: CDR1 SGHVS and CDR2 FQNEAQ. V lost 0 bases to trimming and J lost 0 bases, with 6 bases between them. CDR3: CASSLAQNSNQPQHF. CDR3 in DNA: TGTGCCAGCAGCTTAGCGCAGAATAGCAATCAGCCCCAGCATTTT. Full variable domain (rest looked up from reference TRBV7-8 and TRBJ1-5): GAGVSQSPRYKVAKRGQDVALRCDPISGHVSLFWYQQALGQGPEFLTYFQNEAQLDKSGLPSDRFFAERPEGSVSTLKIQRTQQEDSAVYLCASSLAQNSNQPQHFGDGTRLSIL.

This chain links TRBV12-3 or TRBV12-4 with TRBJ2-5, with D unresolved. This CDR3 is 13 amino acids long. Between the trimmed V and J ends, which lost 5 bases and 5 bases, there was a span of 12 bases. The CDR3 DNA reads as TGTGCCAGCAGTCCTAGTGGTGGGGAGACCCAGTACTTC. It codes for CASSPSGGETQYF.

The V call is TRBV7-9, the J call TRBJ1-5; perhaps TRBD1 as D (5 bases). There are 14 residues in the CDR3. The germline V and J ends were trimmed by 3 bases and 4 bases, with 10 bases remaining between them. Germline lookup yields CDR1 SEHNR and CDR2 FQNEAQ (reference sequence). The CDR3 loop reads CASSLGGVNQPQHF. The CDR3 DNA reads as TGTGCCAGCAGCTTGGGGGGGGTAAATCAGCCCCAGCATTTT.

This rearrangement joins TRBV28 to TRBJ2-5; 12 positions agree with TRBD2. Germline V gene sequence: CDR1 MDHEN, CDR2 SYDVKM. V shed 3 bases, J shed 0 bases, and the junction held 5 bases outside the gene matches. The CDR3 extends over 17 amino acids. CDR3 in DNA: TGTGCCAGCAGTTTGGCTAGCGGGGGGGCGGACCAAGAGACCCAGTACTTC. This gives the protein CASSLASGGADQETQYF.

This clone was observed a single time. J is TRBJ2-4 and V is TRBV11-2; 8 nucleotides match TRBD1. Looked up from germline, CDR1 is SGHAT and CDR2 is FQNNGV. The CDR3 sequence is 13 residues long. After removal of 4 bases from V and 13 bases from J, the junction contained 9 bases not matched to a gene. CDR3 loop: CASSYGQGQIQYF. The CDR3 DNA follows: TGTGCCAGCAGCTACGGACAGGGCCAAATACAGTACTTC.

The chain carries TRBV5-1 and TRBJ1-1; TRBD1 aligns across 8 bases. Germline V CDR1 and CDR2: SGHRS, YFSETQ. CDR3 length equals 14 residues. J gave up 0 bases and V 7 bases, and 5 bases lay outside the gene matches. CDR3 sequence (DNA): TGCGCCAGCTCGAAACAGGGGGTGAACACTGAAGCTTTCTTT. This codes for CASSKQGVNTEAFF. The full variable domain, completed using reference TRBV5-1 and TRBJ1-1, is KAGVTQTPRYLIKTRGQQVTLSCSPISGHRSVSWYQQTPGQGLQFLFEYFSETQRNKGNFPGRFSGRQFSNSRSEMNVSTLELGDSALYLCASSKQGVNTEAFFGQGTRLTVV.

The rearrangement links TRBV19 to TRBJ2-5, with 11 bases lining up with TRBD1. The CDR3 totals 15 residues. Losses at the gene ends were 1 base for V and 5 bases for J; bases not matched to a gene: 3. Germline values: CDR1 LNHDA, CDR2 SQIVND (reference sequence). This chain's CDR3 is CASSIGTGGLETQYF. The CDR3 nucleotides read TGTGCCAGTAGTATAGGGACAGGGGGCCTGGAGACCCAGTACTTC.

The chain employs TRBV11-3 and TRBJ2-7; TRBD2 might be the D (6 bases). Trimming removed 6 bases at V and 0 bases at J, with 12 bases between. CDR1 and CDR2 (germline): SGHNT, YENEEA. CDR3 length: 14 amino acids. The CDR3 loop reads CASRGTGSSYEQYF. The CDR3 DNA sequence: TGTGCCAGCAGGGGGACTGGAAGCTCCTACGAGCAGTACTTC. Full variable domain (outside the CDR3, taken from reference TRBV11-3 and TRBJ2-7): EAGVVQSPRYKIIEKKQPVAFWCNPISGHNTLYWYLQNLGQGPELLIRYENEEAVDDSQLPKDRFSAERLKGVDSTLKIQPAELGDSAVYLCASRGTGSSYEQYFGPGTRLTVT.